What follows describes a single T cell receptor (beta chain). The data originate from a study of blood T cell repertoires in COVID-19. In the study overall: There were acute and convalescent COVID-19 samples, and they came from the United States, Italy and Spain.

The CDR3 length is 16 residues. The germline V gene has CDR1 KGHDR and CDR2 SFDVKD. V lost 4 bases, J lost 3 bases, and 9 bases stayed unmatched. Those enrolled, adults aged roughly 18 to 100 years, came from about 24 US areas. The study assigned cohorts using participant-reported clinical history. Authors' processing steps: Scientists estimated how many nucleated cells there were by amplifying reference gene primers. The repertoire was sequenced with immunoSEQ multiplex PCR; TCRdb's copy has only in-frame clones and lacks some. V and J calls and clone size are as listed in that table; D and trimming were resolved from the DNA. The repertoire has under 200,000 clones, 65% to 85% of them found once; the top ten carry 5.6%.

V gene TRBV24-1 combines with J gene TRBJ2-3, with 7 bases lining up with TRBD1. What was sequenced was PBMCs or T cells enriched from blood (not recorded which). This clonotype originated in a woman between 35 and 50 years old with acute COVID-19. CDR3 amino acids: CATSDYLAGGTDTQYF. The CDR3 coding sequence is TGTGCCACCAGTGACTATCTGGCAGGGGGAACAGATACGCAGTATTTT.